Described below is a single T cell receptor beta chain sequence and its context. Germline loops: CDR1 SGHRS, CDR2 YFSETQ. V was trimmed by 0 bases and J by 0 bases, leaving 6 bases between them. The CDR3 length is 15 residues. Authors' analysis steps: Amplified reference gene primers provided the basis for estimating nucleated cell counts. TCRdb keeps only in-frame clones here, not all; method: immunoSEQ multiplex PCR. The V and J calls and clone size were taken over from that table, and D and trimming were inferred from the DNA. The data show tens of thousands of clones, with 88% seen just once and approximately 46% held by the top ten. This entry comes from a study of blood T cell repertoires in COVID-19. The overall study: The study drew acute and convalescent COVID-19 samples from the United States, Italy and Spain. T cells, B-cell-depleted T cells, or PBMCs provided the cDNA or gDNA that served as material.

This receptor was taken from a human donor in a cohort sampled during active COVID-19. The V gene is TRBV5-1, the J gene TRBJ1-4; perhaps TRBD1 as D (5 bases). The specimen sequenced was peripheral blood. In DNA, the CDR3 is TGCGCCAGCAGCTTGGGGGGCGCAACTAATGAAAAACTGTTTTTT. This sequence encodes CASSLGGATNEKLFF.